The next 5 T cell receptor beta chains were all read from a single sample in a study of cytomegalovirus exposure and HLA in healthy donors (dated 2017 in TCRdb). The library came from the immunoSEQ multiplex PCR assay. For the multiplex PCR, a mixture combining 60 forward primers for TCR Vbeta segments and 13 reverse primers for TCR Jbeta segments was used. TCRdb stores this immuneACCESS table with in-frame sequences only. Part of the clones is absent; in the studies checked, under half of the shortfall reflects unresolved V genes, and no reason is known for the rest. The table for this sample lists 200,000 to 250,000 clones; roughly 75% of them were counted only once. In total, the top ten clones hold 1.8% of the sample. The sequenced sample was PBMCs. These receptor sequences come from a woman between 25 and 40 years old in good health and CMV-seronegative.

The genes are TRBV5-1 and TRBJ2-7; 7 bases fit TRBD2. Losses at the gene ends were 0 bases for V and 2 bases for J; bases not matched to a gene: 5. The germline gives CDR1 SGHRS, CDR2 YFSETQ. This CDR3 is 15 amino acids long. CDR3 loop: CASSLEASGTYEQYF. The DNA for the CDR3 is TGCGCCAGCAGCTTGGAAGCTAGCGGAACCTACGAGCAGTACTTC.

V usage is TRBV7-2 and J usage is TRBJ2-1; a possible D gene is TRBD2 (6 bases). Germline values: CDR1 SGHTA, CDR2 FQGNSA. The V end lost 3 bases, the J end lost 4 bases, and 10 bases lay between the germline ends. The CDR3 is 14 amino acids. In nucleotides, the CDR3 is TGTGCCAGCAGCTTCGGCGGGGAGTACAATGAGCAGTTCTTC. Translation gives CASSFGGEYNEQFF.

This CDR3 reads CSASIGGNTEAFF. CDR3 DNA: TGCAGCGCCTCCATAGGGGGGAACACTGAAGCTTTCTTT. The V and J genes are TRBV29-1 and TRBJ1-1; the D gene is possibly TRBD1 (6 bases). Germline CDR1 SQVTM, CDR2 ANQGSEA. The CDR3 has 13 amino acids. V lost 7 bases and J lost 1, with 13 bases in between. Filled out from reference TRBV29-1 and TRBJ1-1, the complete variable domain reads SAVISQKPSRDICQRGTSLTIQCQVDSQVTMMFWYRQQPGQSLTLIATANQGSEATYESGFVIDKFPISRPNLTFSTLTVSNMSPEDSSIYLCSASIGGNTEAFFGQGTRLTVV.

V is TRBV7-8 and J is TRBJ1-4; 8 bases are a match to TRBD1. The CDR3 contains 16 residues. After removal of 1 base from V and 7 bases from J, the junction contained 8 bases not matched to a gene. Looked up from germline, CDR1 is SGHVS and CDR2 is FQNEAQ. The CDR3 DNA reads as TGTGCCAGCAGCTTAGGAGACAGGGGTTTGCGTGAAAAACTGTTTTTT. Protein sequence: CASSLGDRGLREKLFF.

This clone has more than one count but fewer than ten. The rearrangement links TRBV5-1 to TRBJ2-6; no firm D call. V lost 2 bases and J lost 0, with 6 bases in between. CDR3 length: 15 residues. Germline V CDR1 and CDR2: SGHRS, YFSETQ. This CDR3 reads CASSLGDSGANVLTF. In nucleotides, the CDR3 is TGCGCCAGCAGCTTAGGAGACTCTGGGGCCAACGTCCTGACTTTC.